The 32 T cell receptor beta chains in this list originate from one sample, sequenced in a study of shared clonotypes between healthy human individuals. Measured with immunoSEQ multiplex PCR; TCRdb has only the in-frame clones, and not every one. Counted here are around 1,000,000 clones, about 80% occurring once; the ten biggest clones make up 0.89%. Sequencing was carried out using memory CD4+ T cells from PBMCs. Stated subset: CD45RA-negative fraction. These receptors were obtained from a man aged 18-30 years in good health. Some clones in this sample may be carry-over from other donors' samples.

The chain carries TRBV7-3 and TRBJ2-5; D tentatively fits TRBD1 or TRBD2 (5 bases each). Germline CDR1 reads SGHTA; CDR2 reads FQGTGA. CDR3 size: 16 residues. V was clipped by 2 bases and J by 2 bases, with 15 bases between them. In DNA form, the CDR3 reads TGTGCCAGCAGCTTAGGGGGTGTGGGCAGGCAAGAGACCCAGTACTTC. Its protein is CASSLGGVGRQETQYF.

This chain links TRBV28 with TRBJ2-7; D possibly corresponds to TRBD1 (5 bases). Germline V gene sequence: CDR1 MDHEN, CDR2 SYDVKM. The CDR3 is 16 residues long. The V end lost 5 bases, the J end lost 2 bases, and 19 bases lay between the germline ends. CDR3 amino acids: CASSPPPQTDPYEQYF. CDR3 nucleotide sequence: TGTGCCAGCAGTCCTCCTCCACAGACAGACCCCTACGAGCAGTACTTC. Full variable domain (outside the CDR3, taken from reference TRBV28 and TRBJ2-7): DVKVTQSSRYLVKRTGEKVFLECVQDMDHENMFWYRQDPGLGLRLIYFSYDVKMKEKGDIPEGYSVSREKKERFSLILESASTNQTSMYLCASSPPPQTDPYEQYFGPGTRLTVT.

The chain couples TRBV28 to TRBJ2-4; the D gene is possibly TRBD1 (5 bases). The V and J ends lost 6 bases and 8 bases respectively, with 14 bases between them. Germline V gene lookup returns CDR1 MDHEN and CDR2 SYDVKM. The CDR3 extends over 13 amino acids. CDR3 in DNA: TGTGCCAGCAGCTCAGGGATTTCCCACATTCAGTACTTC. Residues: CASSSGISHIQYF.

A few counts support this clone. CDR3 coding DNA: TGTGCCACCAGCAGGGCGGGAAACGGACAGCCCCAGCATTTT. This gives the protein CATSRAGNGQPQHF. V usage is TRBV15 and J usage is TRBJ1-5; D call uncertain. The germline V gene encodes CDR1 LNHNV and CDR2 YYDKDF (reference sequence). Trimming cost V 3 bases and J 7 bases, with 13 bases left between them. The CDR3 has 14 residues.

In its sample, this clone was seen a few times. The V gene is TRBV7-2, the J gene TRBJ2-1; tentative D call: TRBD2 (5 bases). Germline lookup yields CDR1 SGHTA and CDR2 FQGNSA. Trimming took 4 bases from V and 9 from J, leaving 13 bases between them. The CDR3 runs to 13 residues. CDR3 sequence reads: CASSSLVFVEQFF. The CDR3, as DNA: TGTGCCAGCAGCTCACTAGTTTTCGTTGAGCAGTTCTTC.

V usage is TRBV28 and J usage is TRBJ2-7; no reliable D call. The length of the CDR3 is 12 residues. V lost 4 bases and J lost 5, with 9 bases in between. The germline gives CDR1 MDHEN, CDR2 SYDVKM. CDR3 bases: TGTGCCAGCAGTTCAGTGGAAAACGAGCAGTACTTC. It encodes CASSSVENEQYF.

The chain recombines TRBV7-2 with TRBJ2-5, with 11 bases that match TRBD2. The CDR3 covers 16 residues. Germline CDR1 SGHTA, CDR2 FQGNSA. V was clipped by 4 bases and J by 2 bases; unmatched bases: 6. The DNA of the CDR3 is TGTGCCAGCAGCTCCGGGACTAGCGGTGAACAAGAGACCCAGTACTTC. This translates into CASSSGTSGEQETQYF.

V usage is TRBV27 and J usage is TRBJ1-5; D is ambiguous. The V and J ends lost 5 bases and 0 bases respectively, with 11 bases between them. Germline V CDR1 and CDR2: MNHEY, SMNVEV (reference sequence). This CDR3 has 15 amino acids. The CDR3 reads CASSPHRVSNQPQHF. In DNA, the CDR3 is TGTGCCAGCAGTCCACACAGAGTTAGCAATCAGCCCCAGCATTTT.

The chain carries TRBV30 and TRBJ2-3; TRBD2 aligns across 10 bases. Germline CDR1 reads GTSNPN; CDR2 reads SVGIG (reference sequence). This CDR3 has 14 residues. Losses at the gene ends were 3 bases for V and 6 bases for J; bases not matched to a gene: 6. Here the CDR3 DNA reads TGTGCCTGGAGGCTAGCGGGAGCGGTCGATACGCAGTATTTT. This translates into CAWRLAGAVDTQYF.

V is TRBV7-2 and J is TRBJ2-2; D might be TRBD2 (6 bases). Germline V gene sequence: CDR1 SGHTA, CDR2 FQGNSA. V shed 5 bases and J shed 0 bases, with 13 bases lying between them. The CDR3 sequence is 16 residues long. CDR3 bases: TGTGCCAGCAGCGTTCACGGGGGAACGAACACCGGGGAGCTGTTTTTT. It encodes CASSVHGGTNTGELFF.

The V call is TRBV9, the J call TRBJ2-3; maybe TRBD2 (6 bases). The CDR3 spans 14 residues. Germline V lookup: CDR1 SGDLS, CDR2 YYNGEE. V was trimmed by 4 bases and J by 0 bases, leaving 9 bases between them. The CDR3 DNA is TGTGCCAGCAGCCCTGGACTAAGCACAGATACGCAGTATTTT. It yields the protein CASSPGLSTDTQYF. The full variable domain, completed using reference TRBV9 and TRBJ2-3, is DSGVTQTPKHLITATGQRVTLRCSPRSGDLSVYWYQQSLDQGLQFLIQYYNGEERAKGNILERFSAQQFPDLHSELNLSSLELGDSALYFCASSPGLSTDTQYFGPGTRLTVL.

The rearrangement links TRBV15 to TRBJ1-5, with 12 bases that match TRBD1. This CDR3 comprises 17 residues. Per germline, CDR1 LNHNV and CDR2 YYDKDF (reference sequence). The ends lost 3 bases at V and 5 bases at J; junction bases unmatched: 8. The CDR3 DNA reads as TGTGCCACCAGCAGGGGTAAAGGGACAGGGGGCGATCAGCCCCAGCATTTT. It translates to CATSRGKGTGGDQPQHF.

This clone was observed a single time. The chain is built from TRBV4-2 and TRBJ2-7; 11 bases fit TRBD2. The J segment lost 3 bases and the V segment lost 1 base, leaving 2 bases of the junction unmatched. CDR3 length: 15 residues. CDR1 and CDR2 (germline): LGHNA, YNFKEQ. The CDR3, as DNA: TGTGCCAGCAGCCAAGTAACTAGCGGGAGCTACGAGCAGTACTTC. This gives the protein CASSQVTSGSYEQYF.

The chain links TRBV10-3 to TRBJ1-3; TRBD1 might be the D (6 bases). The germline CDR1 and CDR2 sequences are ENHRY and SYGVKD. V lost 9 bases and J lost 0, with 15 bases in between. This CDR3 region has 15 residues. The CDR3 is CAIRVGGLSGNTIYF. CDR3 DNA: TGTGCCATTCGGGTGGGGGGGCTCTCTGGAAACACCATATATTTT.

This clone was counted a few times. The chain's CDR3 is CASSLTGVNEQFF. CDR3 bases: TGCGCCAGCAGCTTGACAGGCGTCAATGAGCAGTTCTTC. This chain links TRBV5-1 with TRBJ2-1, with D possibly matching TRBD1 (5 bases). The CDR3 is 13 residues long. CDR1 SGHRS and CDR2 YFSETQ come from the germline V gene. Trimming stripped 1 base from V and 6 bases from J, with 8 bases between. Complete variable domain (other parts from reference TRBV5-1 and TRBJ2-1): KAGVTQTPRYLIKTRGQQVTLSCSPISGHRSVSWYQQTPGQGLQFLFEYFSETQRNKGNFPGRFSGRQFSNSRSEMNVSTLELGDSALYLCASSLTGVNEQFFGPGTRLTVL.

The chain uses TRBV5-6 and TRBJ2-5, with 9 bases lining up with TRBD1. Germline CDR1 reads SGHDT; CDR2 reads YYEEEE. With V trimmed by 5 bases and J by 5 bases, 4 bases remained unmatched. The CDR3 extends over 13 amino acids. Here the CDR3 reads CASSIDRGETQYF. The CDR3 bases are TGTGCCAGCAGTATCGACAGGGGGGAGACCCAGTACTTC.

In DNA form, the CDR3 reads TGTGCCAGCAGCACCCGGACAGGGTTCACTGAAGCTTTCTTT. The encoded protein is CASSTRTGFTEAFF. The rearrangement uses TRBV7-2 and TRBJ1-1; 8 positions agree with TRBD1. In germline, CDR1 is SGHTA, CDR2 FQGNSA. The CDR3 is made up of 14 amino acids. V lost 5 bases to trimming and J lost 4 bases; unmatched junction nucleotides: 6.

The rearrangement uses TRBV7-2 and TRBJ1-2; TRBD1 matches at 8 bases. This CDR3 spans 14 amino acids. Germline CDR1 reads SGHTA; CDR2 reads FQGNSA. V shed 6 bases and J 6 bases; nucleotides not matched to a gene: 9. CDR3 in amino acids: CASSLDRGHHGYTF. In nucleotides, the CDR3 is TGTGCCAGCAGTCTAGACAGGGGTCACCATGGCTACACCTTC.

Turning to this clone: This same CDR3 is encoded by further DNA sequences in the sample. The genes are TRBV28 and TRBJ1-1; D unclear. CDR3 size: 12 residues. The V end was cut by 2 bases, the J end by 5 bases, with 6 bases between. Germline V gene lookup returns CDR1 MDHEN and CDR2 SYDVKM. CDR3 nucleotides: TGTGCCAGCAGTTTAAGTTGGACTGAAGCTTTCTTT. Residues: CASSLSWTEAFF.

V is TRBV27 and J is TRBJ2-1, with 8 bases aligning to TRBD2. Per germline, CDR1 MNHEY and CDR2 SMNVEV (reference sequence). With V trimmed by 6 bases and J by 0 bases, 7 bases remained unmatched. The CDR3 has 16 residues. The DNA of the CDR3 is TGTGCCAGCAGCCTGGGGCGGGAGGCCTCCTACAATGAGCAGTTCTTC. This sequence encodes CASSLGREASYNEQFF.

V gene TRBV7-9 combines with J gene TRBJ2-7; maybe TRBD2 (6 bases). V was pared by 3 bases and J by 7 bases, with 19 bases between. The CDR3 contains 15 residues. Germline CDR1 and CDR2: SEHNR and FQNEAQ (reference sequence). As DNA, the CDR3 is TGTGCCAGCAGCTTCAACCGGGCTGGGAGGCGGGAGCAGTACTTC. The encoded protein is CASSFNRAGRREQYF.

The chain has TRBV7-7 and TRBJ2-2; the D is unclear. Trimming removed 1 base from V and 5 bases from J, with 5 bases in between. The CDR3 has 13 residues. Germline V gene data show CDR1 as SSHAT and CDR2 as FNYEAQ (reference sequence). In DNA, the CDR3 is TGTGCCAGCAGCTTAGATTCTACCGGGGAGCTGTTTTTT. This translates into CASSLDSTGELFF.

The CDR3 sequence is CASSQDPGLAGTDTQYF. The CDR3 region has the DNA TGCGCCAGCAGCCAAGACCCGGGACTAGCGGGCACAGATACGCAGTATTTT. The chain carries TRBV4-1 and TRBJ2-3; 11 bases agree with TRBD2. Trimming cost V 0 bases and J 1 base; bases outside gene matches: 3. Germline lookup yields CDR1 MGHRA and CDR2 YSYEKL. CDR3 size: 17 residues.

The chain joins TRBV4-1 to TRBJ1-5, with 7 bases that match TRBD1. With V trimmed by 9 bases and J by 4 bases, 6 bases remained unmatched. Germline V gives CDR1 MGHRA, CDR2 YSYEKL. The CDR3 covers 13 residues. CDR3: CASATGLNQPQHF. CDR3 nucleotide sequence: TGCGCCAGTGCGACAGGGTTAAATCAGCCCCAGCATTTT.

The genes are TRBV12-5 and TRBJ2-2, with 7 bases aligning to TRBD2. CDR3 length: 18 amino acids. CDR1 and CDR2 (germline): LGHNT, FRNRAP. Trimming took 0 bases from V and 3 from J; bases not matched to a gene: 10. CDR3 DNA sequence: TGTGCTAGTGGTTTGGTAAAAATCGGCGGGAGAGACACCGGGGAGCTGTTTTTT. Protein: CASGLVKIGGRDTGELFF.

This sequence joins TRBV7-8 and TRBJ2-1; D gene unclear. The CDR3 is made up of 12 amino acids. The V and J ends lost 5 bases and 6 bases respectively, with 8 bases between them. Germline CDR1 reads SGHVS; CDR2 reads FQNEAQ. As DNA, the CDR3 is TGTGCCAGCAGCACCTCTAGCAATGAGCAGTTCTTC. This translates into CASSTSSNEQFF. The full variable domain, with the rest looked up from reference TRBV7-8 and TRBJ2-1, is GAGVSQSPRYKVAKRGQDVALRCDPISGHVSLFWYQQALGQGPEFLTYFQNEAQLDKSGLPSDRFFAERPEGSVSTLKIQRTQQEDSAVYLCASSTSSNEQFFGPGTRLTVL.

For this clone: This likely stems from a read error, as it lies one base from a far larger clone. Distinct nucleotide sequences in the sample also encode this CDR3. The genes are TRBV18 and TRBJ1-5; tentative D call: TRBD1 (5 bases). V gave up 5 bases and J gave up 0 bases, with 5 bases separating them. The CDR3 is made up of 13 amino acids. CDR1 is KGHSH and CDR2 is LQKENI in the germline V gene. CDR3 region: CASSGGSNQPQHF. As DNA, the CDR3 is TGTGCCAGCTCAGGGGGTAGCAATCAGCCCCAGCATTTT.

With regard to this clone: With a much larger clone just one base away, this may be a read error. The chain couples TRBV5-4 to TRBJ2-2, with unresolved D. CDR1 is SGHNT, CDR2 YYREEE, per germline (reference sequence). Trimming left V 9 bases short and J 5 bases short, with 8 bases between. This CDR3 contains 11 residues. CDR3 bases: TGTGCCACCAGTCAAACCGGGGAGCTGTTTTTT. Its translation is CATSQTGELFF.

The chain links TRBV5-1 to TRBJ2-3; perhaps TRBD1 as D (5 bases). V was pared by 4 bases and J by 4 bases, with 16 bases between. Germline V lookup: CDR1 SGHRS, CDR2 YFSETQ. The CDR3 contains 15 residues. The CDR3 nucleotides are TGCGCCAGCAGCATTCAGGGATCCTTCGCAGATACGCAGTATTTT. As protein: CASSIQGSFADTQYF.

This clone has more than one count but fewer than ten. The CDR3 region is CASSQTHNQPQHF. CDR3 DNA sequence: TGTGCCAGTAGTCAGACTCACAATCAGCCCCAGCATTTT. The chain joins TRBV19 to TRBJ1-5; D remains ambiguous. The CDR3 is 13 residues long. The V gene's germline CDR1 is LNHDA and CDR2 SQIVND (reference sequence). Trimming pared 5 bases from V and 3 bases from J, leaving 8 bases between.

This clone showed up just a few times. The chain is built from TRBV4-1 and TRBJ1-1; 8 bases fit TRBD1. Germline V CDR1 and CDR2: MGHRA, YSYEKL. Losses at the gene ends were 1 base for V and 3 bases for J; bases not matched to a gene: 4. This CDR3 contains 15 residues. The CDR3 loop reads CASSQAPDRDTEAFF. The CDR3 coding sequence is TGCGCCAGCAGCCAAGCCCCGGACAGGGACACTGAAGCTTTCTTT.

The chain combines TRBV27 with TRBJ1-1; 8 nucleotides agree with TRBD1. V lost 4 bases to trimming and J lost 5 bases; unmatched junction nucleotides: 6. CDR1 and CDR2 (germline): MNHEY, SMNVEV (reference sequence). The CDR3 runs to 14 residues. The CDR3: CASSWRQGRTEAFF. Written as DNA, the CDR3 is TGTGCCAGCAGTTGGCGACAGGGGAGGACTGAAGCTTTCTTT.